The clone carrying this T cell receptor beta chain was picked up a small number of times. Its antigen is not identified. The germline V gene has CDR1 MNHEY and CDR2 SMNVEV (reference sequence). This CDR3 contains 20 residues. V shed 4 bases and J 3 bases; nucleotides not matched to a gene: 16. This entry belongs to a study of T-cell reconstitution after alpha-beta-depleted transplantation in children. Researchers prepared the TCRbeta library using unique molecular identifiers, the study reports. TCRdb used MiXCR to reprocess the PCR reads, holding one entry per CDR3 protein. In the table there are under 150,000 distinct CDR3 sequences, about 9.5% of which are singletons. Study findings and constraints: Where some patients showed high TCRbeta diversity at day 60, it came from recipient T cells and thymic progenitors that had survived. When one year had passed after transplant, most T-cell counts and diversity came from newly produced T cells.

The V and J genes are TRBV27 and TRBJ2-2; 11 nucleotides agree with TRBD2. This TCR came from a girl in the first two years of life who had a stem cell transplant for combined immunodeficiency, so the T cells may come from the graft donor. The material sequenced was PBMCs, mostly from graft donor cells, taken 180 days after TCRalphabeta/CD19-depleted stem cell transplant. DNA of the CDR3: TGTGCCAGCAGTTCCCAGTCTCCAGCGGGACTAGCGGCCTACACCGGGGAGCTGTTTTTT. Translated: CASSSQSPAGLAAYTGELFF.